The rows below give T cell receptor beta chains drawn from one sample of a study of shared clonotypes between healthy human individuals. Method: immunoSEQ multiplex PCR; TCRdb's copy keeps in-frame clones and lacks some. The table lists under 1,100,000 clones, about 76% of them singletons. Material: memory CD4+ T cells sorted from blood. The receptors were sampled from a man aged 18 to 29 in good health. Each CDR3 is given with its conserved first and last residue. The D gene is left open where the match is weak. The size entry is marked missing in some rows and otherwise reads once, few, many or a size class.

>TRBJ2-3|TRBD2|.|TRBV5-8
TGTGCCAGCAGCTTTACGGCGGGAGGGCCACGTAAAGCAGATACGCAGTATTTT
CASSFTAGGPRKADTQYF
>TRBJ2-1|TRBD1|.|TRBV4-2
TGTGCCAGCAGGGGGCAGGGGGCCGGGAATGAGCAGTTCTTC
CASRGQGAGNEQFF
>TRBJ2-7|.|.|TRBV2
TGTGCCAGCACTTCCCAAGGGTCAGTGGTATACGAGCAGTACTTC
CASTSQGSVVYEQYF
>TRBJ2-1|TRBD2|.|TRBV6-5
TGTGCCAGCGTTCCCCCGGGGGGAATCGAGCAGTTCTTC
CASVPPGGIEQFF
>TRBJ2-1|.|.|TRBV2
TGTGCCAGCAGTAAGGGCTCCTACAATGAGCAGTTCTTC
CASSKGSYNEQFF
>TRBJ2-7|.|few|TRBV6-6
TGTGCCAGCAGTCGGGCCGCGTCCTACGAGCAGTACTTC
CASSRAASYEQYF
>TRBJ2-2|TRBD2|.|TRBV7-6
TGTGCCAGCAGCTTAGCACCGGCGGGGGTCACCGGGGAGCTGTTTTTT
CASSLAPAGVTGELFF
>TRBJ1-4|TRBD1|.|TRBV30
TGTGCCTGGGGGACAGGGCTGAGGGAAAAACTGTTTTTT
CAWGTGLREKLFF
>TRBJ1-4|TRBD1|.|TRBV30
TGTGCCTGGGCCCGACCGGGACAGGGGGCGGGAAAACTGTTTTTT
CAWARPGQGAGKLFF
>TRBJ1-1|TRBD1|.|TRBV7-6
TGTGCCAGCAGCCCTCAAGGGGGCGGGTCAACTGAAGCTTTCTTT
CASSPQGGGSTEAFF
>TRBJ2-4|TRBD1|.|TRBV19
TGTGCCAGTAGTACTGGGACAGGATCGGACATTCAGTACTTC
CASSTGTGSDIQYF
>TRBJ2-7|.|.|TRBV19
TGTGCCAGTAGTATGTGGGGAAGCTCCTACGAGCAGTACTTC
CASSMWGSSYEQYF
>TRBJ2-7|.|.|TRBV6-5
TGTGCCAGCAGTTACTCTAGTAAGAGCTACGAGCAGTACTTC
CASSYSSKSYEQYF
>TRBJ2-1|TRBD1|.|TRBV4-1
TGCGCCAGCAGCCCCCGGGACAGGGGGCCAAATGAGCAGTTCTTC
CASSPRDRGPNEQFF
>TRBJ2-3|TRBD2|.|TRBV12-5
TGTGCTAGTGGGTTTGGGGGGGTGGCAGATACGCAGTATTTT
CASGFGGVADTQYF
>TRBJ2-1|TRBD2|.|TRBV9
TGTGCCAGCAGCGTAATGGCGGGAGTGGGCAATGAGCAGTTCTTC
CASSVMAGVGNEQFF
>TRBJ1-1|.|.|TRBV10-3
TGTGCCACCTCCGACCTATTAGGTATGAACACTGAAGCTTTCTTT
CATSDLLGMNTEAFF
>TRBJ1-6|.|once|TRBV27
TGTGCCAGCAGGGCAGGGGTTGCATCACCCCTCCACTTT
CASRAGVASPLHF
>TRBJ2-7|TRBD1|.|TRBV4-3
TGCGCCAGCAGCCAAGAGATACAGGGGCCCTACGAGCAGTACTTC
CASSQEIQGPYEQYF
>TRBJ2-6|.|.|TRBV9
TGTGCCAGCAGCGAGAGAGGGGGAGGCACTGGGGCCAACGTCCTGACTTTC
CASSERGGGTGANVLTF
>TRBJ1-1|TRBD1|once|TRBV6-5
TGTGCCAGCAGTTACACGGGACAGATGAACACTGAAGCTTTCTTT
CASSYTGQMNTEAFF
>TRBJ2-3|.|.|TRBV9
TGTGCCAGCAGCGCCGGGACGGTTGATACGCAGTATTTT
CASSAGTVDTQYF
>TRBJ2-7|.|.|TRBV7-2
TGTGCCAGCAGCCCGCTGTCTTACGAGCAGTACTTC
CASSPLSYEQYF
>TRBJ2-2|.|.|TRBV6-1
TGTGCCAGCGCGGGACAGACGAACACCGGGGAGCTGTTTTTT
CASAGQTNTGELFF
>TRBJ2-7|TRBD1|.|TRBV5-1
TGCGCCAGCAGCTCTGGGACAGCCTACGAGCAGTACTTC
CASSSGTAYEQYF
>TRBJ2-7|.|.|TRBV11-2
TGTGCCAGCAGCCAGGGCGTGGGCGAGCAGTACTTC
CASSQGVGEQYF
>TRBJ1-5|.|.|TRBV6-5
TGTGCCAGCAGAGAGAACAGGGCGAGTCAGCCCCAGCATTTT
CASRENRASQPQHF
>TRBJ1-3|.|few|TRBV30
TGTGCCTGGACTAGGGACTCTGGAAACACCATATATTTT
CAWTRDSGNTIYF
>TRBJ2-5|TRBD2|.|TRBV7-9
TGTGCCAGCAGCCAAGCTCTAGCGGAGGGCCAAGAGACCCAGTACTTC
CASSQALAEGQETQYF
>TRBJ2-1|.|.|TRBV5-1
TGCGCCAGCAGCAGAACGGCACTCCCTGAGAATTACAATGAGCAGTTCTTC
CASSRTALPENYNEQFF
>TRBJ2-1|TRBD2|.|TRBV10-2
TGCGCCAGCAGTGAGTACTATGGGACTAGCGGCCCTTACAATGAGCAGTTCTTC
CASSEYYGTSGPYNEQFF
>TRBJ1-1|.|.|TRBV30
TGTGCCTGGAGTGGGCAGACGAACACTGAAGCTTTCTTT
CAWSGQTNTEAFF
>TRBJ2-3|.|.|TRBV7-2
TGTGCCAGCAGCTTATCTAGCGGCACAGATACGCAGTATTTT
CASSLSSGTDTQYF
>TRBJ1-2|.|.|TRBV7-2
TGTGCCAGCAGCCGACGGGGGCAGACCTCCCCTGGCTACACCTTC
CASSRRGQTSPGYTF
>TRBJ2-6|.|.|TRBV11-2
TGTGCCAGCAGCTCCTATCGACAGGTTACTGGGGCCAACGTCCTGACTTTC
CASSSYRQVTGANVLTF
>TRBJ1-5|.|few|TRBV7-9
TGTGCCAGCAGTAGGGGAAATCAGCCCCAGCATTTT
CASSRGNQPQHF
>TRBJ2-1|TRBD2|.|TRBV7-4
TGTGCCAGCAGCTTACACCCGTGGGGAAGGACTAGCGGGAGGCTCAATGAGCAGTTCTTC
CASSLHPWGRTSGRLNEQFF
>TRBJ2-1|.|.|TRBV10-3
TGTGCCATCAGCTCAGGTTCCAGGGGTGACAATGAGCAGTTCTTC
CAISSGSRGDNEQFF
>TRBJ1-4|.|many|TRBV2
TGTGCCAGCAGTGAATCGGGTTATAATGAAAAACTGTTTTTT
CASSESGYNEKLFF
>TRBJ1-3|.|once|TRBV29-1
TGCAGCGTTGCCGCATCTGGAAACACCATATATTTT
CSVAASGNTIYF
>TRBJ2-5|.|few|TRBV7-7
TGTGCTAGCAGCTTAGTAGGGGTTCAAGAGACCCAGTACTTC
CASSLVGVQETQYF
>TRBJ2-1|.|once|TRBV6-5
TGTGCCAGCAGTTATTCGCTAGACGGCTACAATGAGCAGTTCTTC
CASSYSLDGYNEQFF
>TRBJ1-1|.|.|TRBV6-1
TGTGCCAGCAGTCCCCGGACGTTAGTGAACACTGAAGCTTTCTTT
CASSPRTLVNTEAFF
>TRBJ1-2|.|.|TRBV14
TGTGCCAGCAGCCAAGATCCAGGCCAAATGGGCTACACCTTC
CASSQDPGQMGYTF
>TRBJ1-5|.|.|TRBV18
TGTGCCAGCTCACCAAAGGGGGGCGATCAGCCCCAGCATTTT
CASSPKGGDQPQHF
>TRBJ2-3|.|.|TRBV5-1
TGCGCCAGCAGCTTGAGTACTGGGTTCACAGATACGCAGTATTTT
CASSLSTGFTDTQYF
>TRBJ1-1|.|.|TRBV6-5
TGTGCCAGCAGGACCGACAGGATGAACACTGAAGCTTTCTTT
CASRTDRMNTEAFF
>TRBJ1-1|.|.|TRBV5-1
TGCGCCAGCAGCTTATGGGGTTCGAACACTGAAGCTTTCTTT
CASSLWGSNTEAFF
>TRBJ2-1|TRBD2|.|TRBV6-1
TGTGCCAGCAGGGCTAGCGGGGGCCTCAATGAGCAGTTCTTC
CASRASGGLNEQFF
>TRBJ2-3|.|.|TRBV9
TGTGCCAGCAGCGCCGAGATAGGTTCCACGCAGTATTTT
CASSAEIGSTQYF